The T cell receptor beta chain under discussion was sequenced for a study of T cell responses to AZD1222 COVID-19 vaccine. In germline, CDR1 is LGHNT, CDR2 FRNRAP. The V gene lost 1 base and the J gene lost 2 bases, with 9 bases spanning the gap. CDR3 length: 16 amino acids. Second-dose timings of about 4 or about 12 weeks were pooled. As regards this clone: The target antigen is unknown.

Here immunoSEQ multiplex PCR was the method, and the copy in TCRdb shows in-frame clones only, minus some. The sample lists 160,000 or so clones, 85% to 90% seen once, with 4% to 4.5% in the top ten. Study-level findings and limits: Possibly, clonal diversity was underestimated; donors were largely white British and included more females. Among spike-specific TCRs, nearly half reportedly target unmutated variant regions.

This TCR was sampled from an adult who received the AZD1222 COVID-19 vaccine. The chain couples TRBV12-5 to TRBJ2-6; weak D call: TRBD1 (6 bases). The starting material was peripheral blood, obtained 28 days after the second AZD1222 dose. The CDR3 coding sequence is TGTGCTAGTGGTTTGGGTCAGGGGACTGGGGCCAACGTCCTGACTTTC. This translates into CASGLGQGTGANVLTF.